Sequencing of this T cell receptor (beta chain) was carried out in a study of control samples from healthy donors and cancer patients. The table came from immunoSEQ multiplex PCR; TCRdb's copy has only in-frame clones and leaves some out. The sample carries 95,000 to 100,000 clones, approximately 78% recorded once. Germline CDR1 and CDR2: DFQATT and SNEGSKA (reference sequence). The J segment lost 0 bases and the V segment lost 3 bases, leaving 7 bases of the junction unmatched. The CDR3 consists of 16 residues. The TCR originated in a man aged 55 to 70 in good health. The chain has TRBV20-1 and TRBJ2-7; 11 bases map to TRBD2. Sequencing used blood. The CDR3 reads CSASSPTSGSSYEQYF. The DNA for the CDR3 is TGCAGTGCTAGTTCCCCCACTAGCGGGAGCTCCTACGAGCAGTACTTC.